The 16 T cell receptor beta chains below all came from one sample that was sequenced in a study of spatial heterogeneity in lung cancer. One entry per CDR3 protein, called by TCRdb with MiXCR from the 5' RACE reads. The table shows tens of thousands of distinct CDR3 sequences, with about 5% occurring only once. Time point reported: sample taken at primary tumor resection. Frozen PBMC, nontumor lung or tumor provided whole RNA, which was sequenced unsorted. The sequencing here drew on PBMCs, taken at surgery. Receptor source: a male donor with early-stage non-small cell lung cancer.

The gene calls are TRBV5-1 and TRBJ2-1, with 9 bases identical to TRBD1. V shed 5 bases and J 7 bases; nucleotides not matched to a gene: 10. The CDR3 has 15 residues. In germline, CDR1 is SGHRS, CDR2 YFSETQ. The CDR3 region has the DNA TGCGCCAGCAGTAGGGGACAGGGTGAGGCGAATGAGCAGTTCTTC. Protein sequence: CASSRGQGEANEQFF.

This clonotype was found many times. V gene TRBV7-3 combines with J gene TRBJ2-1; TRBD2 might be the D (6 bases). Trimming shortened V by 4 bases and J by 9 bases, and 10 bases separated the two germline ends. The CDR3 is made up of 12 amino acids. The germline V gene encodes CDR1 SGHTA and CDR2 FQGTGA. The CDR3 DNA follows: TGTGCCAGCAGCTCCACGGGAGTTGAGCAGTTCTTC. Translation: CASSSTGVEQFF.

This clonotype was seen repeatedly, ten times or more. V and J are TRBV7-2 and TRBJ2-3; D not certain. The CDR3 has 12 residues. The V gene lost 5 bases and the J gene lost 2 bases, with 5 bases spanning the gap. In germline, CDR1 is SGHTA, CDR2 FQGNSA. CDR3 sequence reads: CASSPYTDTQYF. Written as DNA, the CDR3 is TGTGCCAGCAGCCCTTACACAGATACGCAGTATTTT.

This clonotype was detected only a few times. The chain combines TRBV12-3 or TRBV12-4 with TRBJ2-5; TRBD1 aligns across 10 bases. With V trimmed by 5 bases and J by 5 bases, 2 bases remained unmatched. The CDR3 loop spans 13 amino acids. In DNA form, the CDR3 reads TGTGCCAGCAGTAAGGACAGGGGGGAGACCCAGTACTTC. Its translation: CASSKDRGETQYF.

This clonotype came up once. The chain recombines TRBV7-2 with TRBJ1-6; 8 nucleotides align to TRBD1. V shed 4 bases and J 11 bases; nucleotides not matched to a gene: 13. CDR1 is SGHTA and CDR2 is FQGNSA in the germline V gene. CDR3 length: 16 residues. The CDR3 DNA sequence: TGTGCCAGCAGCTCCCGCTCCAGGGGGCTAGTTACACCCCTCCACTTT. It codes for CASSSRSRGLVTPLHF.

The chain couples TRBV12-3 or TRBV12-4 to TRBJ2-6; D unresolved. The CDR3 runs to 15 residues. V lost 5 bases and J lost 0, with 8 bases in between. The CDR3 spells CASSPAFSGANVLTF. CDR3 nucleotide sequence: TGTGCCAGCAGTCCAGCCTTCTCTGGGGCCAACGTCCTGACTTTC.

This clonotype was recorded many times. Here the CDR3 DNA reads TGTGCCAGCAGCTTAGATTGGGTGAACACCGGGGAGCTGTTTTTT. Translating it yields CASSLDWVNTGELFF. The rearrangement uses TRBV7-2 and TRBJ2-2, with D unclear. Germline V gene data show CDR1 as SGHTA and CDR2 as FQGNSA. The ends were cut back, 1 base at V and 1 base at J, with 7 bases in the middle. CDR3 size: 15 residues.

This clonotype was seen many times. This chain joins TRBV12-3 or TRBV12-4 and TRBJ2-7; 9 positions agree with TRBD1. V trimming: 5 bases; J trimming: 7 bases; junction bases outside the gene matches: 9. The CDR3 totals 14 residues. Written as DNA, the CDR3 is TGTGCCAGCAGTAACCGGGACAGGGTCGGGGAGCAGTACTTC. This translates into CASSNRDRVGEQYF.

This clonotype was observed many times. The chain recombines TRBV4-2 with TRBJ2-4; D perhaps matches TRBD1 (6 bases). Germline loops: CDR1 LGHNA, CDR2 YNFKEQ. V lost 1 base to trimming and J lost 8 bases, with 9 bases between them. This CDR3 is built from 13 residues. The DNA of the CDR3 is TGTGCCAGCAGCCAAGGGACAGAGGACATTCAGTACTTC. This encodes CASSQGTEDIQYF.

This clonotype was seen at least ten times. V gene TRBV14 combines with J gene TRBJ2-5; D may match TRBD1 or TRBD2 (5 bases each). The V gene lost 2 bases and the J gene lost 9 bases, with 16 bases spanning the gap. Germline CDR1 reads SGHDN; CDR2 reads FVKESK. The CDR3 covers 14 residues. The CDR3 protein is CASSQLGASEAQYF. The CDR3 DNA sequence: TGTGCCAGCAGCCAATTAGGGGCGTCGGAGGCCCAGTACTTC.

This clonotype showed up many times. At one boundary the junction diverges from the germline segment, which might be a read error. This chain uses TRBV14 with TRBJ2-7; D assignment may be TRBD1 or TRBD2 (5 bases each). The CDR3 is 13 amino acids. Germline CDR1 and CDR2: SGHDN and FVKESK. The CDR3 is CASSQMKAGTVNF. CDR3 in DNA: TGTGCCAGCAGCCAAATGAAGGCCGGGACGGTAAACTTC.

This clonotype was counted at least ten times. The V and J genes are TRBV6-5 and TRBJ1-3; D not certain. The CDR3 runs to 16 residues. V was trimmed by 4 bases and J by 0 bases, leaving 13 bases between them. CDR1 is MNHEY and CDR2 is SVGAGI in the germline V gene. The CDR3 region is CASSSDGLSSGNTIYF. CDR3 in DNA: TGTGCCAGCAGTTCTGACGGACTGTCCTCTGGAAACACCATATATTTT.

This clonotype occurred many times. This chain joins TRBV7-9 and TRBJ1-6; the D is unclear. This CDR3 has 16 residues. The V gene lost 4 bases and the J gene lost 5 bases, with 15 bases spanning the gap. The germline V gene has CDR1 SEHNR and CDR2 FQNEAQ (reference sequence). The CDR3 protein is CASSSTEQSNNSPLHF. In DNA, the CDR3 is TGTGCCAGCAGCTCCACTGAACAGAGCAATAATTCACCCCTCCACTTT.

Comments on this clonotype: Being one base from a much bigger clone, this may be a read error. The rearrangement links TRBV5-8 to TRBJ2-7, with D maybe TRBD2 (6 bases). The CDR3 totals 15 residues. Germline V lookup: CDR1 SGHTS, CDR2 YDEGEE. CDR3 protein: CPSSLAGTSSYEQYF. The DNA of the CDR3 is TGTCCCAGCAGCTTGGCCGGGACTTCATCCTACGAGCAGTACTTC. The whole variable domain, filled in from reference TRBV5-8 and TRBJ2-7, reads EAGVTQSPTHLIKTRGQQATLRCSPISGHTSVYWYQQALGLGLQFLLWYDEGEERNRGNFPPRFSGRQFPNYSSELNVNALELEDSALYLCPSSLAGTSSYEQYFGPGTRLTVT.

This clonotype has at least ten counts. The chain joins TRBV7-2 to TRBJ2-1; weak D call: TRBD1 (5 bases). V was clipped by 4 bases and J by 8 bases, with 9 bases between them. The CDR3 runs 12 residues. Germline CDR1 and CDR2: SGHTA and FQGNSA. The CDR3 DNA is TGTGCCAGCAGCTCCACAGGTTATGAGCAGTTCTTC. Translating it yields CASSSTGYEQFF.

This clonotype was detected ten times or more. The rearrangement uses TRBV30 and TRBJ2-7, with D hard to call. V lost 2 bases, J lost 0 bases, and 8 bases lay in between. This CDR3 spans 13 amino acids. Germline CDR1 reads GTSNPN; CDR2 reads SVGIG (reference sequence). The CDR3 is CAWSPDISYEQYF. The DNA of the CDR3 is TGTGCCTGGAGTCCCGACATCTCCTACGAGCAGTACTTC.